Listed below are T cell receptor beta chains from one sample, sequenced in a study of shared clonotypes between healthy human individuals. The repertoire was sequenced with immunoSEQ multiplex PCR; TCRdb's copy has only in-frame clones and lacks some. The table lists hundreds of thousands of clones, 60% to 80% of them singletons. The specimen sequenced was PBMCs. The source of these receptors is a woman in her forties in good health. Some clones in this sample may be carry-over from other donors' samples. Each CDR3 is given with its conserved first and last residue. A D gene is named only where the DNA matches it firmly. The size entry is marked missing in some rows and otherwise reads once, few, many or a size class.

. TRBJ2-7 TRBV5-4 . CASSLAGGRTYEQYF TGTGCCAGCAGCTTGGCCGGGGGTAGGACCTACGAGCAGTACTTC
. TRBJ2-5 TRBV4-2 many CASSSYLTVQETQYF TGTGCCAGCAGCTCATACTTGACAGTCCAAGAGACCCAGTACTTC
TRBD2 TRBJ2-2 TRBV7-3 once CASSLFGGRGTGELFF TGTGCCAGCAGCTTATTCGGCGGGAGAGGTACCGGGGAGCTGTTTTTT
TRBD1 TRBJ2-1 TRBV2 . CASSVGGQGRHLLFF TGTGCCAGCAGTGTTGGGGGACAGGGTCGACACCTCCTGTTCTTC
. TRBJ1-4 TRBV28 . CASSDRTPTNEKLFF TGTGCCAGCAGTGACCGGACACCAACTAATGAAAAACTGTTTTTT
. TRBJ2-5 TRBV19 many CASSSRDRETQYF TGTGCCAGTAGTAGCAGGGACCGGGAGACCCAGTACTTC
. TRBJ1-1 TRBV7-2 . CASSFMDRVRVF TGTGCCAGCAGCTTTATGGACCGCGTGAGGGTCTTT
. TRBJ2-1 TRBV11-2 many CASSATSYNEQFF TGTGCCAGCAGCGCGACATCCTACAATGAGCAGTTCTTC
. TRBJ1-2 TRBV5-4 . CASSQEGRDYGYTF TGTGCCAGCAGCCAAGAGGGACGGGACTATGGCTACACCTTC
. TRBJ1-2 TRBV7-9 once CASSTSSRGGLSGYTF TGTGCCAGCAGCACGAGTTCCAGGGGTGGGCTATCTGGCTACACCTTC
TRBD2 TRBJ2-5 TRBV4-1 . CASSQERSGRGRETQYF TGCGCCAGCAGCCAAGAACGGAGCGGGAGAGGGCGAGAGACCCAGTACTTC
. TRBJ1-2 TRBV28 . CGTTGNYGYTF TGTGGGACGACAGGAAACTATGGCTACACCTTC
TRBD1 TRBJ2-2 TRBV30 . CAWSWGQMNTGELFF TGTGCCTGGAGTTGGGGACAGATGAACACCGGGGAGCTGTTTTTT
TRBD1 TRBJ2-7 TRBV27 . CASSRNRGSYEQYF TGTGCCAGCAGTAGGAACAGGGGTTCCTACGAGCAGTACTTC
. TRBJ1-2 TRBV28 once CASSFLADYGYTF TGTGCCAGCAGTTTCCTTGCGGACTATGGCTACACCTTC
. TRBJ2-7 TRBV4-2 . CASSPRGDTYEQYF TGTGCCAGCAGCCCCCGAGGGGATACCTACGAGCAGTACTTC
. TRBJ2-1 TRBV27 . CASSFGDRYNEQFF TGTGCCAGCAGTTTCGGAGACAGATACAATGAGCAGTTCTTC
TRBD2 TRBJ2-3 TRBV7-9 . CASSTRTSGRLGIADTQYF TGTGCCAGCAGCACCCGGACTAGCGGGAGATTAGGAATCGCAGATACGCAGTATTTT
TRBD2 TRBJ2-5 TRBV11-2 . CASSPAGQRGKTQYF TGTGCCAGCAGCCCGGCAGGGCAGCGGGGAAAGACCCAGTACTTC
. TRBJ2-2 TRBV7-2 few CASSLLSGELFF TGTGCCAGCAGCCTACTTTCCGGGGAGCTGTTTTTT
TRBD2 TRBJ2-1 TRBV5-4 few CASSPGGPYNEQFF TGTGCCAGCAGCCCGGGGGGTCCCTACAATGAGCAGTTCTTC
. TRBJ2-3 TRBV30 . CAWSTRTDTQYF TGTGCCTGGAGTACCCGCACAGATACGCAGTATTTT
. TRBJ1-2 TRBV28 . CASSLSREGSYGYTF TGTGCCAGCAGTTTAAGCAGGGAGGGGAGCTATGGCTACACCTTC
. TRBJ2-1 TRBV28 . CASSSPIPGHHSYNEQFF TGTGCCAGCAGTTCCCCAATTCCGGGACACCACTCCTACAATGAGCAGTTCTTC
TRBD1 TRBJ1-2 TRBV28 . CASSSGGDYGYTF TGTGCCAGCAGTTCAGGGGGGGACTATGGCTACACCTTC
TRBD2 TRBJ2-1 TRBV18 . CASSLTSGRAGNEQFF TGTGCCAGCTCACTAACTAGCGGGAGGGCCGGGAATGAGCAGTTCTTC
. TRBJ2-7 TRBV28 . CASSFGRAHEQYF TGTGCCAGCAGTTTCGGCAGGGCCCACGAGCAGTACTTC
. TRBJ1-5 TRBV7-2 . CASSFRDQPQHF TGTGCCAGCAGCTTCAGGGACCAGCCCCAGCATTTT
TRBD1 TRBJ2-2 TRBV15 few CATSVDRVTGELFF TGTGCCACCAGCGTCGACAGGGTTACCGGGGAGCTGTTTTTT